A selection of T cell receptor beta chains follows, all from one sample in a study of cytomegalovirus exposure and HLA in healthy donors. Assay used: immunoSEQ multiplex PCR; TCRdb lists only in-frame clones, some missing. Among about 180,000 clones listed, approximately 72% were seen once. The sample taken for sequencing was PBMCs. The receptors shown here come from a human donor in good health. Both conserved end residues are part of each CDR3. Each record gives: V gene, clone size, J gene, D gene, CDR3 protein, CDR3 DNA. D genes are given only for firm matches. Not every row has a clone size; where given, it reads once, few, many or a size class.

>TRBV27|-|TRBJ2-1|TRBD1
CASSLPRDRGGNEQFF
TGTGCCAGCAGTTTACCCCGGGACAGGGGGGGAAATGAGCAGTTCTTC
>TRBV2|-|TRBJ2-7|-
CASNILHKLGDYEQYF
TGTGCCAGCAATATCCTCCATAAACTAGGCGACTACGAGCAGTACTTC
>TRBV19|-|TRBJ2-6|TRBD1
CASARQGPHSGANVLTF
TGTGCCAGTGCCCGACAGGGGCCCCACTCTGGGGCCAACGTCCTGACTTTC
>TRBV9|-|TRBJ2-5|-
CASSVGAGAKETQYF
TGTGCCAGCAGCGTAGGGGCAGGGGCTAAAGAGACCCAGTACTTC
>TRBV18|-|TRBJ2-7|-
CASSPPGRRSSYEQYF
TGTGCCAGCTCACCACCTGGACGGAGGAGCTCCTACGAGCAGTACTTC
>TRBV7-9|-|TRBJ2-7|TRBD1
CASSLVGNRGNYEQYF
TGTGCCAGCAGCTTAGTCGGAAACAGGGGGAACTACGAGCAGTACTTC
>TRBV19|once|TRBJ2-7|TRBD2
CASSGRGSSYEQYF
TGTGCCAGTAGTGGGAGGGGAAGCTCCTACGAGCAGTACTTC
>TRBV11-2|few|TRBJ1-1|TRBD1
CASSLTIRQGGTEAFF
TGTGCCAGCAGCTTAACGATCCGACAGGGGGGCACTGAAGCTTTCTTT
>TRBV13|-|TRBJ1-1|-
CASSLSVGGNTEAFF
TGTGCCAGCAGCTTGTCCGTGGGGGGGAACACTGAAGCTTTCTTT
>TRBV27|-|TRBJ1-5|-
CASSPRQVYSNQPQHF
TGTGCCAGCAGCCCGAGACAGGTCTATAGCAATCAGCCCCAGCATTTT
>TRBV11-3|-|TRBJ1-1|-
CASSLDSGNTEAFF
TGTGCCAGCAGCTTAGATTCCGGGAACACTGAAGCTTTCTTT
>TRBV19|-|TRBJ1-2|TRBD1
CASSKDRFYGYTF
TGTGCCAGTAGTAAGGACAGGTTCTATGGCTACACCTTC
>TRBV6-1|-|TRBJ2-2|TRBD1
CASKTGTGGPGELFF
TGTGCCAGCAAAACCGGGACAGGGGGGCCCGGGGAGCTGTTTTTT
>TRBV9|-|TRBJ2-1|TRBD2
CASSVVGGGARNEQFF
TGTGCCAGCAGCGTAGTAGGCGGGGGGGCTCGTAATGAGCAGTTCTTC
>TRBV7-9|-|TRBJ2-1|TRBD1
CASSTTGANEQFF
TGTGCCAGCAGCACAACAGGGGCCAATGAGCAGTTCTTC
>TRBV4-1|-|TRBJ1-5|TRBD1
CASSQVIGQAHQPQHF
TGCGCCAGCAGCCAAGTAATCGGACAGGCCCATCAGCCCCAGCATTTT
>TRBV2|-|TRBJ2-7|-
CASSALRGTHYEQYF
TGTGCCAGCAGTGCCCTAAGGGGTACTCACTACGAGCAGTACTTC
>TRBV5-1|few|TRBJ1-1|TRBD1
CASGRTGGLTEAFF
TGCGCCAGCGGACGGACAGGGGGGCTAACTGAAGCTTTCTTT
>TRBV7-3|-|TRBJ1-1|-
CASSPVETEAFF
TGTGCCAGCAGCCCTGTGGAGACTGAAGCTTTCTTT
>TRBV9|few|TRBJ1-2|TRBD1
CASSVGGQGYGYTF
TGTGCCAGCAGCGTAGGGGGACAGGGCTATGGCTACACCTTC
>TRBV30|few|TRBJ2-7|TRBD2
CACPRLAGASSKYEQYF
TGTGCCTGTCCCCGACTAGCGGGGGCCTCCTCGAAATACGAGCAGTACTTC
>TRBV7-3|-|TRBJ1-2|TRBD1
CASSPKGDRRGYTF
TGTGCCAGCAGCCCAAAGGGGGACAGGCGGGGCTACACCTTC
>TRBV2|-|TRBJ2-2|-
CATSGGPNTGELFF
TGTGCCACGTCAGGGGGGCCGAACACCGGGGAGCTGTTTTTT
>TRBV30|-|TRBJ2-7|-
CAWGQNDYEQYF
TGTGCCTGGGGCCAGAATGACTACGAGCAGTACTTC
>TRBV30|-|TRBJ2-7|-
CAWSDRVQQYF
TGTGCCTGGAGTGACAGGGTCCAGCAGTACTTC
>TRBV4-1|-|TRBJ2-7|TRBD1
CASSHGQGAYEQYF
TGCGCCAGCAGCCACGGACAGGGGGCCTACGAGCAGTACTTC
>TRBV7-2|-|TRBJ2-3|TRBD2
CASSGPGLATDTQYF
TGTGCCAGCAGCGGGCCGGGACTAGCGACAGATACGCAGTATTTT
>TRBV9|-|TRBJ2-5|-
CASSVGLSETQYF
TGTGCCAGCAGCGTTGGCCTCTCAGAGACCCAGTACTTC
>TRBV27|once|TRBJ2-1|-
CASRGTGYSYNEQFF
TGTGCCAGCAGGGGTACAGGTTACTCCTACAATGAGCAGTTCTTC
>TRBV7-2|-|TRBJ2-7|TRBD2
CASSLGGWTSLSYEQYF
TGTGCCAGCAGCTTAGGAGGTTGGACTAGCCTATCCTACGAGCAGTACTTC
>TRBV19|-|TRBJ1-2|-
CASSIRKGNGYTF
TGTGCCAGTAGTATACGTAAGGGGAATGGCTACACCTTC
>TRBV27|few|TRBJ1-1|-
CASSLSPGNFMNTEAFF
TGTGCCAGCAGTTTATCTCCGGGAAACTTTATGAACACTGAAGCTTTCTTT
>TRBV5-1|few|TRBJ2-7|TRBD1
CASGGQGYEQYF
TGCGCCAGCGGCGGACAGGGCTACGAGCAGTACTTC
>TRBV2|few|TRBJ2-5|TRBD1
CASRGQGRETQYF
TGTGCCAGCAGGGGACAGGGTAGGGAGACCCAGTACTTC
>TRBV19|-|TRBJ2-3|TRBD2
CASSTQFAGGPTDTQYF
TGTGCCAGTAGTACCCAGTTTGCGGGGGGACCTACAGATACGCAGTATTTT
>TRBV5-1|-|TRBJ2-1|-
CASSLVVPADEQFF
TGCGCCAGCAGCTTGGTGGTGCCAGCGGATGAGCAGTTCTTC
>TRBV6-1|few|TRBJ2-7|TRBD1
CASRAGQVAYEQYF
TGTGCCAGCAGAGCTGGACAGGTCGCCTACGAGCAGTACTTC
>TRBV7-9|-|TRBJ2-7|TRBD1
CASAQGAPYEQYF
TGTGCCAGTGCACAGGGGGCACCTTACGAGCAGTACTTC
>TRBV29-1|-|TRBJ2-5|-
CSVEVRASLADDQETQYF
TGCAGCGTTGAAGTGAGGGCTTCGTTAGCGGATGACCAAGAGACCCAGTACTTC
>TRBV7-2|few|TRBJ2-1|TRBD1
CASSPWGQGAYNEQFF
TGTGCCAGCAGCCCCTGGGGACAGGGGGCCTACAATGAGCAGTTCTTC
>TRBV5-8|-|TRBJ2-2|-
CASSLIYAMGRTGELFF
TGTGCCAGCAGCTTGATCTATGCTATGGGGCGAACCGGGGAGCTGTTTTTT
>TRBV7-7|-|TRBJ2-7|-
CASSLGTAYEQYF
TGTGCTAGCAGCTTAGGGACTGCCTACGAGCAGTACTTC
>TRBV9|once|TRBJ2-1|TRBD1
CASSSSRSRGPSYNEQFF
TGTGCCAGCAGCTCCAGCCGTTCGAGGGGGCCATCCTACAATGAGCAGTTCTTC
>TRBV7-2|-|TRBJ2-7|-
CASSPSSLRGGEQYF
TGTGCCAGCAGCCCCAGTTCCCTCCGGGGAGGCGAGCAGTACTTC
>TRBV7-3|-|TRBJ2-7|TRBD2
CASSYSGGPSYEQYF
TGTGCCAGCAGCTATAGCGGGGGCCCCTCCTACGAGCAGTACTTC
>TRBV6-1|few|TRBJ2-7|-
CASSDGRGSNEQYF
TGTGCCAGCAGTGATGGTAGAGGATCGAACGAGCAGTACTTC
>TRBV20-1|-|TRBJ1-1|TRBD1
CSASDRVEAFF
TGCAGTGCTAGTGACAGGGTTGAAGCTTTCTTT
>TRBV5-6|-|TRBJ1-1|TRBD1
CASSTDREVGNTEAFF
TGTGCCAGCAGCACGGACAGGGAAGTAGGAAACACTGAAGCTTTCTTT
>TRBV10-3|-|TRBJ2-6|-
CAISESPGTFTGANVLTF
TGTGCCATCAGTGAGTCTCCGGGGACATTCACTGGGGCCAACGTCCTGACTTTC
>TRBV27|-|TRBJ2-3|TRBD2
CASTLAGSSTDTQYF
TGTGCCAGCACCTTAGCGGGATCTAGCACAGATACGCAGTATTTT
>TRBV25-1|-|TRBJ2-5|-
CASSRDSEETQYF
TGTGCCAGCAGTCGCGACTCAGAAGAGACCCAGTACTTC
>TRBV5-1|-|TRBJ2-3|-
CASSWEEGLSTDTQYF
TGCGCCAGCAGCTGGGAGGAGGGGTTATCTACAGATACGCAGTATTTT
>TRBV19|-|TRBJ2-3|TRBD2
CASTAGGGGITDTQYF
TGTGCCAGTACCGCCGGTGGCGGGGGGATCACAGATACGCAGTATTTT
>TRBV10-2|few|TRBJ2-2|-
CASSRGGPGTGELFF
TGCGCCAGCAGTAGGGGGGGTCCGGGCACCGGGGAGCTGTTTTTT
>TRBV6-5|-|TRBJ1-2|TRBD1
CASSAAGQGAGGYTF
TGTGCCAGCAGCGCCGCTGGACAGGGGGCTGGTGGCTACACCTTC
>TRBV11-3|-|TRBJ2-1|-
CASSLESSWQNNEQFF
TGTGCCAGCAGCTTAGAAAGTTCTTGGCAGAACAATGAGCAGTTCTTC
>TRBV7-9|few|TRBJ2-1|TRBD2
CASSLTGGSYNEQFF
TGTGCCAGCAGCTTAACGGGGGGTTCCTACAATGAGCAGTTCTTC
>TRBV19|few|TRBJ1-6|TRBD1
CASRPGQGQNSPLHF
TGTGCCAGTAGGCCCGGACAGGGCCAAAATTCACCCCTCCACTTT
>TRBV5-4|-|TRBJ2-7|TRBD1
CASSLRQGMVHEQYF
TGTGCCAGCAGCTTGAGACAGGGGATGGTCCACGAGCAGTACTTC